The text below deals with one TCR beta chain. Time point noted: pretreatment peripheral blood. These data belong to a study of PD-L1 blockade in urothelial cancer. V was shortened by 6 bases and J by 5 bases, with 10 bases between the two germline ends. Per germline, CDR1 MNHNS and CDR2 SASEGT. The CDR3 covers 12 residues. Profiled with immunoSEQ multiplex PCR; TCRdb holds only in-frame clones, not every one. The sample shows 68,000 or so clones, 81% of them seen only once. The TCR sequence derives from a man between 65 and 85 years old with urothelial cancer. The chain couples TRBV6-1 to TRBJ2-5, with D tentatively TRBD1 (5 bases). Specimen: PBMCs, collected around atezolizumab (anti-PD-L1) treatment. The chain's CDR3 is CASSLRGETQYF. In DNA form, the CDR3 reads TGTGCCAGCAGCCTAAGGGGTGAGACCCAGTACTTC.